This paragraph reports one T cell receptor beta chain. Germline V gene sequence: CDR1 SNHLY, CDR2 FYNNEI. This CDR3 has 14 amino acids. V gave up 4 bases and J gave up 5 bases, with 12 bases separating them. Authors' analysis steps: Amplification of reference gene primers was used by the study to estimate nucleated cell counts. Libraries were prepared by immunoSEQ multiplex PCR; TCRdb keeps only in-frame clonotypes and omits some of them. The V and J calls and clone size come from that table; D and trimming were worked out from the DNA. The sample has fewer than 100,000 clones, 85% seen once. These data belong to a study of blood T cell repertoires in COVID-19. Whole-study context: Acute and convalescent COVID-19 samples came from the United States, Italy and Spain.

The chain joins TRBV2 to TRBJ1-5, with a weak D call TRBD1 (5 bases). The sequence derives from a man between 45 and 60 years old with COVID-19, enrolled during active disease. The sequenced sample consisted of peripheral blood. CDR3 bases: TGTGCCAGCAGTGCGCTGGGGGGACATCAGCCCCAGCATTTT. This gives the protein CASSALGGHQPQHF.